The entry below gives a single TCR beta chain sequence along with its context. What it binds is unknown. The PCR ran on 60 Vbeta and 13 Jbeta primers. Assay: immunoSEQ multiplex PCR; the TCRdb copy retains only in-frame clones and omits some. Of around 150,000 clones in the sample, more than 65% are singletons; the top ten hold around 6.6%. The CDR3 loop spans 14 amino acids. CDR1 and CDR2 from the germline V gene are MNHEY and SVGAGI. V was pared by 7 bases and J by 0 bases, with 12 bases between. This specimen belongs to a study of cytomegalovirus exposure and HLA in healthy donors. Study-level background: Most donors, about 77% of 398 genotyped, fell in the Caucasian-associated ancestry cluster. Overall study findings and caveats: Testing in vitro showed a few CMV-associated chains specific for CMV antigens. Earlier analysis yielded a pattern in which most TCR beta V segments were productive about 90% or about 30% of the time. With DRB1 most and HLA-C fewest, TCR association rates differed between HLA loci in a later analysis.

The chain combines TRBV6-5 with TRBJ1-1, with a weak D call TRBD1 (5 bases). The source is a man aged 45-60 years in good health and CMV-seropositive. The source material was PBMCs. CDR3 nucleotide sequence: TGTGCCAGCAAACGACAGATTATGAACACTGAAGCTTTCTTT. Translation gives CASKRQIMNTEAFF.